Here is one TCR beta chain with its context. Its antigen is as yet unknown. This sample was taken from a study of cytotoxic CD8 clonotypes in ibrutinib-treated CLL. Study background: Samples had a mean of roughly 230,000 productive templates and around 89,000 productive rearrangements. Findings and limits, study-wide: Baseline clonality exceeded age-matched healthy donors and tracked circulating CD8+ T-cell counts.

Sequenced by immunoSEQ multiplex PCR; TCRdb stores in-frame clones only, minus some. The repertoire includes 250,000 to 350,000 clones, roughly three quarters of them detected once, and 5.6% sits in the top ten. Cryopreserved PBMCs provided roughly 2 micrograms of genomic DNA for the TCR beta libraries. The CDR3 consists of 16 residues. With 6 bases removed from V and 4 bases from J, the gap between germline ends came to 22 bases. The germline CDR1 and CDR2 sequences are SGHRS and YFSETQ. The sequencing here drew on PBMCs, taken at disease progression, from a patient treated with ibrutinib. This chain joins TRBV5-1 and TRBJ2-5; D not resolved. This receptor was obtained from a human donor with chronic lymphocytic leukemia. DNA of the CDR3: TGCGCCAGCACCCTACAAGGGTATAGAGGTGCAGAGACCCAGTACTTC. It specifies CASTLQGYRGAETQYF. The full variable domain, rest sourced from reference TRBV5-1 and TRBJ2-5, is KAGVTQTPRYLIKTRGQQVTLSCSPISGHRSVSWYQQTPGQGLQFLFEYFSETQRNKGNFPGRFSGRQFSNSRSEMNVSTLELGDSALYLCASTLQGYRGAETQYFGPGTRLLVL.